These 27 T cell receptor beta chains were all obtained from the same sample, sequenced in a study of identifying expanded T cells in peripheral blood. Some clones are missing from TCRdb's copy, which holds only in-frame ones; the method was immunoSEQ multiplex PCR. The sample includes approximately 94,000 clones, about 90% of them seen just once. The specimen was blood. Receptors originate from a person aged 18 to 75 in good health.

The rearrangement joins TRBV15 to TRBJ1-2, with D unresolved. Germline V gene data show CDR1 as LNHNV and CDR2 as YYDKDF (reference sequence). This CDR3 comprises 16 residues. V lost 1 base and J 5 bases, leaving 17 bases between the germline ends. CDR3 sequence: CATSRGPQEGRYGYTF. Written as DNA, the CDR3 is TGTGCCACCAGCAGAGGCCCGCAGGAAGGACGGTATGGCTACACCTTC.

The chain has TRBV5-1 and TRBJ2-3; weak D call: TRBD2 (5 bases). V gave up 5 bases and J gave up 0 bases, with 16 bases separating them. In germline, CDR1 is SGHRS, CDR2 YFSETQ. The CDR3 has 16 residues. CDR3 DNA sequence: TGCGCCAGCAGTCACGGGGAGATCTCTAGCACAGATACGCAGTATTTT. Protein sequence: CASSHGEISSTDTQYF.

As DNA, the CDR3 is TGTGCCAGTAGTCCCCCCCGGACAGGCGACTATGGCTACACCTTC. This sequence encodes CASSPPRTGDYGYTF. V gene TRBV19 combines with J gene TRBJ1-2; TRBD1 agrees at 7 bases. The germline V gene encodes CDR1 LNHDA and CDR2 SQIVND (reference sequence). The CDR3 has 15 residues. Trimming cost V 5 bases and J 3 bases; bases outside gene matches: 9. Full variable domain (missing parts from reference TRBV19 and TRBJ1-2): DGGITQSPKYLFRKEGQNVTLSCEQNLNHDAMYWYRQDPGQGLRLIYYSQIVNDFQKGDIAEGYSVSREKKESFPLTVTSAQKNPTAFYLCASSPPRTGDYGYTFGSGTRLTVV.

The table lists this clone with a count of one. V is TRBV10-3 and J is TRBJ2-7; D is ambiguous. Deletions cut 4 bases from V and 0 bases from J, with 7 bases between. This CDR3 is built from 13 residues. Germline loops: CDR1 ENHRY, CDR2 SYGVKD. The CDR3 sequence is CAISVSGSYEQYF. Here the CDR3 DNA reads TGTGCCATCAGTGTTAGTGGCTCCTACGAGCAGTACTTC.

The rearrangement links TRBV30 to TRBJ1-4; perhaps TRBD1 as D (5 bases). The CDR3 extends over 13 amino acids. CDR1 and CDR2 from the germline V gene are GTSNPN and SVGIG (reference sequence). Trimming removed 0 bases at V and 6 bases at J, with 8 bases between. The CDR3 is CAWSVQVDEKLFF. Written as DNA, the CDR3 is TGTGCCTGGAGTGTACAGGTGGATGAAAAACTGTTTTTT. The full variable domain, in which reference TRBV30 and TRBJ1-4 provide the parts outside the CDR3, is SQTIHQWPATLVQPVGSPLSLECTVEGTSNPNLYWYRQAAGRGLQLLFYSVGIGQISSEVPQNLSASRPQDRQFILSSKKLLLSDSGFYLCAWSVQVDEKLFFGSGTQLSVL.

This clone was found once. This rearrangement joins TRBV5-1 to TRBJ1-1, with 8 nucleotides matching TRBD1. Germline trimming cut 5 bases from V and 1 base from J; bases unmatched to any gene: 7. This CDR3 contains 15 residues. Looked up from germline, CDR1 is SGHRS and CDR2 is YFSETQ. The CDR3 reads CASSSPDRANTEAFF. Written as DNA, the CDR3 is TGCGCCAGCAGTTCCCCGGACAGGGCGAACACTGAAGCTTTCTTT.

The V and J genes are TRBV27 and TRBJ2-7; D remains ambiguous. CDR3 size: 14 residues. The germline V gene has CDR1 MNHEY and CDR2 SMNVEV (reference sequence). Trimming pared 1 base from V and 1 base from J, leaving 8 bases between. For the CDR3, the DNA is TGTGCCAGCAGTTTATATGGTGGATCCTACGAGCAGTACTTC. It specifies CASSLYGGSYEQYF.

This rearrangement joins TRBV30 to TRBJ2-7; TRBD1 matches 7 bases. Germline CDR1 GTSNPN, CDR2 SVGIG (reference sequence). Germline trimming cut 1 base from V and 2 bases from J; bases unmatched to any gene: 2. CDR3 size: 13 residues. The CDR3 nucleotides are TGTGCCTGGAGTGCCACAGGGGCCTACGAGCAGTACTTC. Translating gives CAWSATGAYEQYF.

CDR3 sequence (DNA): TGTGCCAGCAGCCAAGATACGGGGGCCGTCTCTGGGGCCAACGTCCTGACTTTC. This translates into CASSQDTGAVSGANVLTF. The chain employs TRBV4-2 and TRBJ2-6, with D perhaps assigned TRBD1 or TRBD2 (6 bases each). Per the germline V gene, CDR1 is LGHNA and CDR2 is YNFKEQ. This CDR3 is built from 18 residues. Trimming removed 0 bases from V and 0 bases from J, with 12 bases in between.

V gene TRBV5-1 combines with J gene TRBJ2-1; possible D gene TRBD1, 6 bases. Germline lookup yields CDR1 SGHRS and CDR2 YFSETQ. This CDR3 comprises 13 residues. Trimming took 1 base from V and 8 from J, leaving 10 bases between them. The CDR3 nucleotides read TGCGCCAGCAGCTTGCAGGGGCGCGATGAGCAGTTCTTC. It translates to CASSLQGRDEQFF.

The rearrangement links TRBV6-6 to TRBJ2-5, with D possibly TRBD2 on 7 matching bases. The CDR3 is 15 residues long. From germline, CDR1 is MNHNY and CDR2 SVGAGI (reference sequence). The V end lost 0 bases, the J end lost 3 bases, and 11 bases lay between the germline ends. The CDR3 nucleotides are TGTGCCAGCAGTTACTCGGGGGGGGCCGAAGAGACCCAGTACTTC. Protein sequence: CASSYSGGAEETQYF.

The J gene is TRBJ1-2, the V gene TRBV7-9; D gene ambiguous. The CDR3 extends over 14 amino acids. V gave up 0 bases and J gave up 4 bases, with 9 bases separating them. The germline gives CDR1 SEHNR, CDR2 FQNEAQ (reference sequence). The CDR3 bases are TGTGCCAGCAGCTTAGCGGGTCCAGCCTATGGCTACACCTTC. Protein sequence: CASSLAGPAYGYTF.

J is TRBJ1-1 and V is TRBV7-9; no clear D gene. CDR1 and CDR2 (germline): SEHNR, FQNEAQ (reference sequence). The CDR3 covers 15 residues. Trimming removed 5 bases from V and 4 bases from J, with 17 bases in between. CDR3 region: CASSVGRALFTEAFF. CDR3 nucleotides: TGTGCCAGCAGCGTCGGCCGGGCCCTATTCACTGAAGCTTTCTTT.

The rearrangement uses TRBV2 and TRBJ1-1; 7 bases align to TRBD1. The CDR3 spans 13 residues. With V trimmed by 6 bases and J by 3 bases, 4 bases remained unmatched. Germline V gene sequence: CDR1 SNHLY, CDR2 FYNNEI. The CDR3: CASRAGQDTEAFF. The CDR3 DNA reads TGTGCCAGCAGAGCAGGACAGGACACTGAAGCTTTCTTT.

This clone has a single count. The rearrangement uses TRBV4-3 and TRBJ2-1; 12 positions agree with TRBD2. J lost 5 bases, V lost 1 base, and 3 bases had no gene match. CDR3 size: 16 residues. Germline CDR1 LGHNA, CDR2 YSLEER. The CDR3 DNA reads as TGCGCCAGCAGCCAAGGACTAGCGGGAGCGGACAATGAGCAGTTCTTC. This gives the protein CASSQGLAGADNEQFF.

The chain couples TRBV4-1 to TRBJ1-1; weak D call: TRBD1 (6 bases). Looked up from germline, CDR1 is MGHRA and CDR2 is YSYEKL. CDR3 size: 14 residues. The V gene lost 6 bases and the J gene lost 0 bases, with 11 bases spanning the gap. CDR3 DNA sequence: TGCGCCAGCAGAGAGGGGGGAATGAACACTGAAGCTTTCTTT. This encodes CASREGGMNTEAFF.

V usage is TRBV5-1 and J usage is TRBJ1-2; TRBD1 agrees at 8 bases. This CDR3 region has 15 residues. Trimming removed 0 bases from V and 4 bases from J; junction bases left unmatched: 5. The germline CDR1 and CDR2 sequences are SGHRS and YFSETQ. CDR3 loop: CASSLEGQVGYGYTF. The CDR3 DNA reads TGCGCCAGCAGCTTGGAGGGACAGGTCGGCTATGGCTACACCTTC.

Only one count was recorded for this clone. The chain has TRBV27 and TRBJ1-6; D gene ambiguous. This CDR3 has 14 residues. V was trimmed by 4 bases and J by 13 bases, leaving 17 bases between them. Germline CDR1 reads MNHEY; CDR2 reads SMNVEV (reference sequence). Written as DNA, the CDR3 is TGTGCCAGCAGTTCATACAGCCGGGGAGGGCCCCTCCACTTT. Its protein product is CASSSYSRGGPLHF.

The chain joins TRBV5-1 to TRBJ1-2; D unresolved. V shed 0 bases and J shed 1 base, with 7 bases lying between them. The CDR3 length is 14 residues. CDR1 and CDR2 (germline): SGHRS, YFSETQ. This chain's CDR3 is CASSLVDVNYGYTF. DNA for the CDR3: TGCGCCAGCAGCTTGGTTGACGTTAACTATGGCTACACCTTC.

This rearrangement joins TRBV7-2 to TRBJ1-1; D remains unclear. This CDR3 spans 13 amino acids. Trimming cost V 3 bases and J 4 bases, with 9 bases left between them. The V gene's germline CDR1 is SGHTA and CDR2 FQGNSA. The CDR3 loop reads CASSLMDVTEAFF. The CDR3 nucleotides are TGTGCCAGCAGCTTGATGGATGTCACTGAAGCTTTCTTT.

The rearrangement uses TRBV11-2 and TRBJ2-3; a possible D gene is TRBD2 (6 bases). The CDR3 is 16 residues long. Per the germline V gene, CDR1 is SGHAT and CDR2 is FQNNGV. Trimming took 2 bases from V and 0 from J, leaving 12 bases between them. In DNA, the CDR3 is TGTGCCAGCAGCTTAACCCCCGGGACTAGCACAGATACGCAGTATTTT. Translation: CASSLTPGTSTDTQYF.

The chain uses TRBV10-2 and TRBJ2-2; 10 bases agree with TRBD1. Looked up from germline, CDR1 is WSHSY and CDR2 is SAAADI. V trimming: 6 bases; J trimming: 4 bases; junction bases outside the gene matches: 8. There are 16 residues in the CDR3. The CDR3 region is CASSGTGVFSTGELFF. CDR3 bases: TGCGCCAGCAGCGGGACAGGGGTATTTAGCACCGGGGAGCTGTTTTTT.

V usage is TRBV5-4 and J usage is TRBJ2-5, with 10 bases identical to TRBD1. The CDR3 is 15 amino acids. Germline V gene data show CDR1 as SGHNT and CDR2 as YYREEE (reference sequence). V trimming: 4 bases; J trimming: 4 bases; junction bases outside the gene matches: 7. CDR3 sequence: CASSPTGGAAETQYF. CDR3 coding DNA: TGTGCCAGCAGCCCGACAGGGGGCGCAGCAGAGACCCAGTACTTC.

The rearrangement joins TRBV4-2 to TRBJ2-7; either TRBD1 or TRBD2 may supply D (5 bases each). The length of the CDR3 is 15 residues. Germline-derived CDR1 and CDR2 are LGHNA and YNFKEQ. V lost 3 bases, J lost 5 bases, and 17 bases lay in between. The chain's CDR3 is CASSHPGTLSDEQYF. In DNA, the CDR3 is TGTGCCAGCAGCCACCCCGGGACGTTGTCCGACGAGCAGTACTTC.

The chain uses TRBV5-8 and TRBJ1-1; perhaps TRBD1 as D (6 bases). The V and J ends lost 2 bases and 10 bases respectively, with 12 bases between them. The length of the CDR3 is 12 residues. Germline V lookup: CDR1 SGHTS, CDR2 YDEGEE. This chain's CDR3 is CASSFEGEGAFF. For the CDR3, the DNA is TGTGCCAGCAGCTTCGAGGGGGAGGGAGCTTTCTTT.

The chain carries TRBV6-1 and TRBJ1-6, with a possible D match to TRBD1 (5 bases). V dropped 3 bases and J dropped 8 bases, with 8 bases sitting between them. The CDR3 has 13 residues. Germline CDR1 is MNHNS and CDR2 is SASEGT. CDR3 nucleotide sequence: TGTGCCAGCAGTGACAGGGATCATTCACCCCTCCACTTT. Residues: CASSDRDHSPLHF.

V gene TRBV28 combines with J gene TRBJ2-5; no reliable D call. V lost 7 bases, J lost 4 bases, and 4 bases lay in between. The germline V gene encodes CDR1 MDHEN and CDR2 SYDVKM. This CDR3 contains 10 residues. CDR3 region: CASTGETQYF. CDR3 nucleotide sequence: TGTGCCAGCACGGGAGAGACCCAGTACTTC.